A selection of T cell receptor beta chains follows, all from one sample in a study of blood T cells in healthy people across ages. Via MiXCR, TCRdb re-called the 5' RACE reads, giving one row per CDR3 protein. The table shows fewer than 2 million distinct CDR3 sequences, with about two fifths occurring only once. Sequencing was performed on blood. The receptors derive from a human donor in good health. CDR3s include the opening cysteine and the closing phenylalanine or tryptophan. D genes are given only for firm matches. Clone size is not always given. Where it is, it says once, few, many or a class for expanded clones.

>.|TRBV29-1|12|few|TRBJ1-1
TGCAGCACTCGTCCGGAGGGCACTGAAGCTTTCTTT
CSTRPEGTEAFF
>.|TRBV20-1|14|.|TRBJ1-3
TGCAGTGCACGGGACTCTAGCTCTGGAAACACCATATATTTT
CSARDSSSGNTIYF
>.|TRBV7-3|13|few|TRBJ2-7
TGTGCCAGCAGCCCAGGATTAGGTCTCGAGCAGTACTTC
CASSPGLGLEQYF
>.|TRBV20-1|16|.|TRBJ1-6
TGCGGTGCTAGAGAGCAGGCAGAGGGTATGAATTCACCCCTCCACTTT
CGAREQAEGMNSPLHF
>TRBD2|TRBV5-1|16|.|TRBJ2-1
TGCGCCAGCAGCACCGGACTAGCGGGGGGATACGATGAGCAGTTCTTC
CASSTGLAGGYDEQFF
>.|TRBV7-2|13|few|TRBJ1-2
TGTGCCAGCAGCTTAGTGCTGGGGGATGGCTACACCTTC
CASSLVLGDGYTF
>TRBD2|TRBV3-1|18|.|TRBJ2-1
TGTGCCAGCAGCCACCTAGGGACTAGCGGGGGGGCCGGAGATGAGCAGTTCTTC
CASSHLGTSGGAGDEQFF
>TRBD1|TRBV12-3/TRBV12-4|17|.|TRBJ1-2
TGTGCCAGCAGGAGATTAACCGGGACAGAGCACATATATGGCTACACCTTC
CASRRLTGTEHIYGYTF
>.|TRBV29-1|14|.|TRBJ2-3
TGCAGCGTTTGGCGGGGGCGAAGCACAGATACGCAGTATTTT
CSVWRGRSTDTQYF
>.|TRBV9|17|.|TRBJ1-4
TGTGCCAGCAGCTCCCCCTTAGGGGGGGGAACTAATGAAAAACTGTTTTTT
CASSSPLGGGTNEKLFF
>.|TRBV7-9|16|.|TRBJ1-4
TGTGCCAGCAGCCCCTCTTACGACGCGTTTCAGGAAAAACTGTTTTTT
CASSPSYDAFQEKLFF
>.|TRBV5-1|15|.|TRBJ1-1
TGCGCCAGCAGCTACACCCGGGTGGAGGGCCGCGGAGCTTTCTTT
CASSYTRVEGRGAFF
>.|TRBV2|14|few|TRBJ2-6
TGTGCCAGCGCTCGGGAATCTGGGGCCAACGTCCTGACTTTC
CASARESGANVLTF
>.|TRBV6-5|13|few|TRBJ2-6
TGTGCCACCCAATACACTCAGGCCAACGTCCTGACTTTC
CATQYTQANVLTF
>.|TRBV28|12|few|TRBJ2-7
TGTGCCAGCAGTTTGCTTGGGGAAGAGCAGTACTTC
CASSLLGEEQYF
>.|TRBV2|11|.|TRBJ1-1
TGTGCCAGCAGTGGACAGGCAGAAGCTTTCTTT
CASSGQAEAFF
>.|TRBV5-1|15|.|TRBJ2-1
TGCGCCAGCAGCTTCCGGGCGGGCGCTTCAAATGAGCAGTTCTTC
CASSFRAGASNEQFF
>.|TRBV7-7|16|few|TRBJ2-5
TGTGCCAGCAGCCTAGGGGGGGCAGGGGCCCAAGAGACCCAGTACTTC
CASSLGGAGAQETQYF
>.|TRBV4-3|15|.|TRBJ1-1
TGCGCCAGCAGCCCCCGGGCCGCCGAGAACACTGAAGCTTTCTTT
CASSPRAAENTEAFF
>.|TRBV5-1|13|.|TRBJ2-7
TGCGCCAGCAGCTCCGGTCCAGAGGGCGAGCAGTACTTC
CASSSGPEGEQYF
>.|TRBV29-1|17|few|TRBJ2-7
TGCAGCGTTGAACCTAACTCCCGGGACGAAGCATCCTACGAGCAGTACTTC
CSVEPNSRDEASYEQYF
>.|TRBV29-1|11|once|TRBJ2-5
TGCATCGTCTTCCACGACGGCACCCAGTACTTC
CIVFHDGTQYF
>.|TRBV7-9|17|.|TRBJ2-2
TGTGCCAGCAGCTCAAAACGGCCGGGACAAAACACCGGGGAGCGGTTTTTT
CASSSKRPGQNTGERFF
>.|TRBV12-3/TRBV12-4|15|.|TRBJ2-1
TGTGCCAGCAGTTTCCAGGTTGGCAGGAACAATGAGCAGTTCTTC
CASSFQVGRNNEQFF
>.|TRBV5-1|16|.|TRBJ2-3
TGCGCCAGCAGCCCGCTCGCTAGCGGAGGGGGCAATACGCAGTATTTT
CASSPLASGGGNTQYF
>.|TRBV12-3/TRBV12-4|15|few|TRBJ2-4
TGTGCCAGCAGTCAAACCCAGGGGAGGCAAAACATTCAGTACTTC
CASSQTQGRQNIQYF
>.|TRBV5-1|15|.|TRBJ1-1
TGCGCCAGCAGCTTGAACACGGTGGGGAACACTGAAGCTTTCTTT
CASSLNTVGNTEAFF
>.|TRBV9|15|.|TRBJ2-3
TGTGCCAGCAGCGTAGAATTAGCCCGCACAGATACGCAGTATTTT
CASSVELARTDTQYF
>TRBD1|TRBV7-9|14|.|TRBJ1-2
TGTGCCAGCAGCGGGACAGGCCGCACCTATGGCTACACCTTC
CASSGTGRTYGYTF
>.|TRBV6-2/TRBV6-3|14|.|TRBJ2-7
TGTGCCAGCAGTTACCGCGGACATCTCAACGAGCAGTACTTC
CASSYRGHLNEQYF
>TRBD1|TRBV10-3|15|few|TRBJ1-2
TGTGCCATCAGCAGTCATGACAGGGCGATCTATGGCTACACCTTC
CAISSHDRAIYGYTF
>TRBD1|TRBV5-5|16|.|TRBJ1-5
TGTGCCAGCAGCTTGGAACAGGGGCGCCTCGGGCAGCCCCAGCATTTT
CASSLEQGRLGQPQHF
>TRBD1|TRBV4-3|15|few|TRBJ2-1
TGCGCCAGCAGCCAAACAGGGGGCGTTGGGAATGAGCAGTTCTTC
CASSQTGGVGNEQFF
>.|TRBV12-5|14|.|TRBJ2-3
TGTGCTAGTGGTGCAGCACAGGGCGCAGATACGCAGTATTTT
CASGAAQGADTQYF
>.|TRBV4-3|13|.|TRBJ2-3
TGCGCCAGCAGCCAAGTATGGGGTGGTACGCAGTATTTT
CASSQVWGGTQYF
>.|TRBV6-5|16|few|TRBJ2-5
TGTGCCAGCAGTCTTTCTATAGTGGCGGGTGTAGAGACCCAGTACTTC
CASSLSIVAGVETQYF
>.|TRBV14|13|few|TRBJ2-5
TGTGCCAGCAGCCAATTCGACAGGGAGACCCAGTACTTC
CASSQFDRETQYF
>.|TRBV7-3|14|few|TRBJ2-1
TGTGCCAGCAGGCAAGGAGCAACCTACAATGAGCAGTTCTTC
CASRQGATYNEQFF
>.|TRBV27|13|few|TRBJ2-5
TGTGCCAGCAGTAATCCACTACAAGAGACCCAGTACTTC
CASSNPLQETQYF
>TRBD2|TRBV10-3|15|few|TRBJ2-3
TGTGCCATCAGTGAGACTAGCGGGGATACAGATACGCAGTATTTT
CAISETSGDTDTQYF
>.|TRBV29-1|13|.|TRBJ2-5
TGCAGCGGTTCCCCGACGCAATCGGAGACCCAGTACTTC
CSGSPTQSETQYF
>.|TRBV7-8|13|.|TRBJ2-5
TGTGCCAGCAGCCCCTTGACACCAGAGACCCAGTACTTC
CASSPLTPETQYF
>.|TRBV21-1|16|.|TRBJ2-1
TGTGCCAGCAGCAAAAAAGGGCGGGGAGGTTACAATGAGCAGTTCTTC
CASSKKGRGGYNEQFF
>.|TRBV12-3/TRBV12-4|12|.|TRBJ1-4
TGTGCCAGCAGTTGGGGCTGGGAAAAACTGTTTTTT
CASSWGWEKLFF
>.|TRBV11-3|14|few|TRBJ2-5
TGTGCCAGCAGCTGGCGGGACTTCCAAGAGACCCAGTACTTC
CASSWRDFQETQYF
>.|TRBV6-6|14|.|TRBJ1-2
TGTGCCAGCAGTTACTCGCAGGTCAACTATGGCTACACCTTC
CASSYSQVNYGYTF
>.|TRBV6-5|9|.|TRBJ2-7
TGTGCCAGCAAGTACGAGCAGTACTTC
CASKYEQYF
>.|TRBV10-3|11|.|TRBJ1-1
TGTGCCATCCGAGGAGACGGTGAAGCTTTCTTT
CAIRGDGEAFF
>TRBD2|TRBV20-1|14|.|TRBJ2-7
TGCAGTGCCCCCCGGACTAGCGGGGGGTACGAGCAGTACTTC
CSAPRTSGGYEQYF
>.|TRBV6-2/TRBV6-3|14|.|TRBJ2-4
.
CASSTSGPHSEQYF
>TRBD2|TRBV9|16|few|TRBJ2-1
TGTGCCAGCAGCGTAGTAGGCAGCGGGGTATTGTATGAGCAGTTCTTC
CASSVVGSGVLYEQFF
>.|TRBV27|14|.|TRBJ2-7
TGTGCCAGCAGTTTCGTAGGGACCAACTACGAGCAGTACTTC
CASSFVGTNYEQYF
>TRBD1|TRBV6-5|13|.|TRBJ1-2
TGTGCCGGCAGTTCAGGGGGCCACTATGGCTACACCTTC
CAGSSGGHYGYTF
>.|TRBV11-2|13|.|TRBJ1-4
TGTGCCAGCAGCCCCCTCGTGGATGAAAAACTGTTTTTT
CASSPLVDEKLFF
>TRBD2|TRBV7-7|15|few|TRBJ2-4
TGTGCCAGCAGCTTCTTAGCGGGGGATGAAAACATTCAGTACTTC
CASSFLAGDENIQYF
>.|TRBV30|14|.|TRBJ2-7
TGTGCCTGGGGACGAAGGTTAAACTCCTACGAGCAGTACTTC
CAWGRRLNSYEQYF
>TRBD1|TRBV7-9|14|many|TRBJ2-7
TGTGCCAGCAGCCACTCCGGGACAGACTACGAGCAGTACTTC
CASSHSGTDYEQYF
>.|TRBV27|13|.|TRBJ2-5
TGTGTCAGCTCCCCGGGGTCCCAAGAGACCCAGTACTTC
CVSSPGSQETQYF
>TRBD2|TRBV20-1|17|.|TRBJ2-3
TGCAGTGCTAGAGATCCTGGGACTAGCGGGAGCACAGATACGCAGTATTTT
CSARDPGTSGSTDTQYF